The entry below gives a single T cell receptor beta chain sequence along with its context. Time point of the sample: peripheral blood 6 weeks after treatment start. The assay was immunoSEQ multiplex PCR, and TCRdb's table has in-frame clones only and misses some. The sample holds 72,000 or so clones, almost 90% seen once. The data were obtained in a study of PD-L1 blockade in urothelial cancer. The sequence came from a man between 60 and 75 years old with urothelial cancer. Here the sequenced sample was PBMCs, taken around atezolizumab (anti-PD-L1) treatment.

CDR3 nucleotide sequence: TGTGCCAGCAGCTTAGTGGGGACTAGTATAATGGTCGGGGACAATGAGCAGTTCTTC. This encodes CASSLVGTSIMVGDNEQFF. This chain links TRBV7-2 with TRBJ2-1; 8 bases map to TRBD2. After removal of 1 base from V and 5 bases from J, the junction contained 16 bases not matched to a gene. Germline loops: CDR1 SGHTA, CDR2 FQGNSA. This CDR3 comprises 19 residues. Combining the CDR3 with reference TRBV7-2 and TRBJ2-1 gives the whole variable domain GAGVSQSPSNKVTEKGKDVELRCDPISGHTALYWYRQSLGQGLEFLIYFQGNSAPDKSGLPSDRFSAERTGGSVSTLTIQRTQQEDSAVYLCASSLVGTSIMVGDNEQFFGPGTRLTVL.